The rows below give T cell receptor beta chains drawn from one sample of a study of blood T cells in healthy people across ages. TCRdb reprocessed the 5' RACE reads with MiXCR, giving one entry per CDR3 protein. The sample has 800,000 to 1,000,000 distinct CDR3 sequences, about 48% seen once. The specimen was blood. Receptors originate from a man aged 25 to 40 in good health. Each CDR3 is given with its conserved first and last residue. D genes are given only for firm matches. Only some rows state a clone size, as once, few, many or a class for expanded clones.

v_gene,j_gene,abundance,d_gene,CDR3aa,CDR3nt
TRBV29-1,TRBJ2-3,-,-,CSVGRTVDRTDTQYF,TGCAGCGTTGGGAGGACGGTAGACCGCACAGATACGCAGTATTTT
TRBV6-2/TRBV6-3,TRBJ2-2,-,-,CASSSPTENTGELFF,TGTGCCAGCAGTTCCCCGACAGAGAACACCGGGGAGCTGTTTTTT
TRBV10-3,TRBJ2-5,many,TRBD1,CAISTPGTGVETQYF,TGTGCCATCAGTACGCCCGGGACAGGGGTCGAGACCCAGTACTTC
TRBV6-1,TRBJ1-5,few,-,CASRVTSNQPQHF,TGTGCCAGCCGGGTGACTAGCAATCAGCCCCAGCATTTT
TRBV24-1,TRBJ2-1,-,TRBD1,CATRGTGEETQFF,TGTGCCACCAGGGGGACAGGGGAAGAGACCCAGTTCTTC
TRBV2,TRBJ2-1,few,TRBD2,CASSPRSGGSNEQFF,TGTGCCAGCAGCCCTCGGAGCGGGGGGTCCAATGAGCAGTTCTTC
TRBV24-1,TRBJ2-1,-,-,CATSDARGSSYNEQFF,TGTGCCACCAGTGATGCCAGGGGAAGCTCCTACAATGAGCAGTTCTTC
TRBV6-5,TRBJ2-1,-,TRBD1,CASSLQGATYNEQFF,TGTGCCAGCAGTTTACAGGGGGCCACCTACAATGAGCAGTTCTTC
TRBV4-3,TRBJ2-7,-,TRBD2,CASSHGASGVPYEQYF,TGCGCCAGCAGCCACGGCGCTAGCGGGGTCCCCTACGAGCAGTACTTC
TRBV4-2,TRBJ2-5,few,-,CASSQDLGRVLSETQYF,TGTGCCAGCAGCCAAGATTTGGGCAGGGTATTAAGTGAGACCCAGTACTTC
TRBV5-1,TRBJ2-7,many,TRBD2,CASSLTRGGQDEQYF,TGCGCCAGCAGTTTGACTCGGGGGGGCCAAGACGAGCAGTACTTC
TRBV5-1,TRBJ1-1,-,-,CASSLVGQDTEAFF,TGCGCCAGCAGCTTGGTCGGCCAGGACACTGAAGCTTTCTTT
TRBV5-1,TRBJ2-1,-,TRBD2,CASCPTSGGLNEQFF,TGCGCCAGCTGTCCGACTAGCGGGGGTCTCAATGAGCAGTTCTTC
TRBV6-5,TRBJ2-3,-,-,CASSYISRVADSSTDTQYF,TGTGCCAGCAGTTACATTAGTAGGGTAGCGGACTCTAGCACAGATACGCAGTATTTT
TRBV10-3,TRBJ2-7,few,-,CAISPRQQAYEQYF,TGTGCCATCAGCCCAAGGCAGCAAGCCTACGAGCAGTACTTC
TRBV12-3/TRBV12-4,TRBJ1-2,-,-,CASTIAAGTNYGYTF,TGTGCCAGCACCATCGCGGCGGGGACAAACTATGGCTACACCTTC
TRBV13,TRBJ1-4,few,TRBD1,CASSLDREGEKLFF,TGTGCCAGCAGCTTGGACAGGGAGGGAGAAAAACTGTTTTTT
TRBV12-3/TRBV12-4,TRBJ2-7,few,-,CASSTLWGSYEQYF,TGTGCCAGCAGTACATTATGGGGATCCTACGAGCAGTACTTC
TRBV7-2,TRBJ2-5,few,-,CASSPTRGTQETQYF,TGTGCCAGCAGCCCAACCCGGGGGACTCAAGAGACCCAGTACTTC